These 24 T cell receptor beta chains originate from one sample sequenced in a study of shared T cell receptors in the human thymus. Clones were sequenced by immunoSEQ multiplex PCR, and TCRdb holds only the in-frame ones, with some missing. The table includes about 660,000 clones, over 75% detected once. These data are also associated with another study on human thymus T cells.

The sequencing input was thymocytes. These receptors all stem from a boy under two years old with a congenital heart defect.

DNA of the CDR3: TGCGCCAGCAGCTTACGACAGGGGACCCCTGGAAACACCATATATTTT. It yields the protein CASSLRQGTPGNTIYF. This rearrangement joins TRBV5-1 to TRBJ1-3; 8 bases line up with TRBD1. This CDR3 contains 16 residues. V was clipped by 2 bases and J by 2 bases; unmatched bases: 6. Germline V CDR1 and CDR2: SGHRS, YFSETQ. The full variable domain, its missing parts supplied by reference TRBV5-1 and TRBJ1-3, is KAGVTQTPRYLIKTRGQQVTLSCSPISGHRSVSWYQQTPGQGLQFLFEYFSETQRNKGNFPGRFSGRQFSNSRSEMNVSTLELGDSALYLCASSLRQGTPGNTIYFGEGSWLTVV.

The CDR3: CASSVGNEQFF. The CDR3 bases are TGTGCCAGTAGTGTCGGCAATGAGCAGTTCTTC. The gene calls are TRBV19 and TRBJ2-1, with D unclear. CDR3 length: 11 residues. The germline V gene encodes CDR1 LNHDA and CDR2 SQIVND (reference sequence). Trimming cost V 5 bases and J 6 bases, with 5 bases left between them.

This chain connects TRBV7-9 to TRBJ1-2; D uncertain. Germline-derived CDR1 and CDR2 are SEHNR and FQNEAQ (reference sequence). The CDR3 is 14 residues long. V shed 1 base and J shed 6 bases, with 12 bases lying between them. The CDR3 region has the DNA TGTGCCAGCAGCTTAGTGGGAGGGTCAGATGGCTACACCTTC. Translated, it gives CASSLVGGSDGYTF.

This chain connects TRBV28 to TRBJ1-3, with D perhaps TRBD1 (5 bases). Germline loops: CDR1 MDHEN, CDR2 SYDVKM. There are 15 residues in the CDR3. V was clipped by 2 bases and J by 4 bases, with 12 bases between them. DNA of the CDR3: TGTGCCAGCAGTTTAGGCCTAGGGGCCGGAAACACCATATATTTT. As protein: CASSLGLGAGNTIYF.

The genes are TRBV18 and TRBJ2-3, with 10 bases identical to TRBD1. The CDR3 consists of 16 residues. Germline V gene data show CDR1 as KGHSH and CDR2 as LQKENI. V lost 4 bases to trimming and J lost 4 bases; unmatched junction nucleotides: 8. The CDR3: CASSLMGQGSADTQYF. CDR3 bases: TGTGCCAGCTCACTAATGGGACAGGGGTCGGCAGATACGCAGTATTTT.

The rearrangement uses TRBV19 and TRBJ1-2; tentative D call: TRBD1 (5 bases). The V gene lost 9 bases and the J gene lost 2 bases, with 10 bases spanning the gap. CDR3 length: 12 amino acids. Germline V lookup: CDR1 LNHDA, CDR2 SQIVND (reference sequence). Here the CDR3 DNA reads TGTGCCAGCAACACAGGAAACTATGGCTACACCTTC. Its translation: CASNTGNYGYTF.

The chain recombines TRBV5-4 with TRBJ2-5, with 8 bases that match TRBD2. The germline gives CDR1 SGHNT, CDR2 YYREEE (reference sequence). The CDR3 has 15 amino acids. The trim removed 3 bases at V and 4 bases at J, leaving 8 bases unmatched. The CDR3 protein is CASSSPGGVLETQYF. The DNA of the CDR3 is TGTGCCAGCAGCTCCCCGGGGGGGGTACTAGAGACCCAGTACTTC.

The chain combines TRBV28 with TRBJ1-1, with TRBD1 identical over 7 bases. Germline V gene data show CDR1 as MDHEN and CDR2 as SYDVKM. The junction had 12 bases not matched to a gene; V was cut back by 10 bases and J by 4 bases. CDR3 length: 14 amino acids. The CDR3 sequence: CATDRQGGFTEAFF. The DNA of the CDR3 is TGTGCCACCGACCGACAGGGCGGGTTCACTGAAGCTTTCTTT. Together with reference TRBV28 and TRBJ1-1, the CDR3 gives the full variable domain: DVKVTQSSRYLVKRTGEKVFLECVQDMDHENMFWYRQDPGLGLRLIYFSYDVKMKEKGDIPEGYSVSREKKERFSLILESASTNQTSMYLCATDRQGGFTEAFFGQGTRLTVV.

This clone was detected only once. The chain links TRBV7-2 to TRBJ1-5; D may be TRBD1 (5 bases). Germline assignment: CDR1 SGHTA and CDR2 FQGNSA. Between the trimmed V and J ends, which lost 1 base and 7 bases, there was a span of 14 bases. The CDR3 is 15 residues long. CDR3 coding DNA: TGTGCCAGCAGCTTAGACAGGTTAAGAGAGCAGCCCCAGCATTTT. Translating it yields CASSLDRLREQPQHF.

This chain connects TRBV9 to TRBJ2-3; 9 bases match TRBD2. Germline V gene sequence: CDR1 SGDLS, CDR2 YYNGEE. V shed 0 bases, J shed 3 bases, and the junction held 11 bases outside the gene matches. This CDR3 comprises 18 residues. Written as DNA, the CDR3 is TGTGCCAGCAGCGTAGGAGAGCGGGGGGACCGTGCAACAGATACGCAGTATTTT. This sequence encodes CASSVGERGDRATDTQYF.

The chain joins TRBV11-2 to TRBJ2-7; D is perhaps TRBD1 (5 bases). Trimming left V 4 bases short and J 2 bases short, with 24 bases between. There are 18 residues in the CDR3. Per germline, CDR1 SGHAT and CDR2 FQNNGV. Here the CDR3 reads CASSYQVGAGGSTYEQYF. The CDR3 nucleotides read TGTGCCAGCAGCTACCAGGTTGGGGCAGGCGGCTCTACCTACGAGCAGTACTTC.

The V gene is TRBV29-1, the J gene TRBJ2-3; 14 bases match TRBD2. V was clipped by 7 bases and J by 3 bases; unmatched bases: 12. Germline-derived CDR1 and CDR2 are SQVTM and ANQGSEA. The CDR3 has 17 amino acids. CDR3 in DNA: TGCAGCGCCAGGACTAGCGGGAGGATTACGAAGACAGATACGCAGTATTTT. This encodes CSARTSGRITKTDTQYF.

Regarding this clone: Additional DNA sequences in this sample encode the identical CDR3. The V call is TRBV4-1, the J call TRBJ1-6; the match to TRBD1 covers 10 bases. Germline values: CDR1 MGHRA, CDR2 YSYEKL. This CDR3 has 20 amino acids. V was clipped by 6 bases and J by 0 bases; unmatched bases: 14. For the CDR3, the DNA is TGCGCCAGCAGACTAGGTGGGGGACAGGGGTTAGGCTCCTATAATTCACCCCTCCACTTT. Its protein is CASRLGGGQGLGSYNSPLHF.

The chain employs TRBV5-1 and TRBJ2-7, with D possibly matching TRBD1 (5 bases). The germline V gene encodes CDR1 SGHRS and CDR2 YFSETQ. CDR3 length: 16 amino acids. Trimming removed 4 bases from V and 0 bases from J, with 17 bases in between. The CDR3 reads CASSSRAPNHSYEQYF. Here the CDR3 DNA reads TGCGCCAGCAGCAGCAGGGCCCCGAATCACTCCTACGAGCAGTACTTC.

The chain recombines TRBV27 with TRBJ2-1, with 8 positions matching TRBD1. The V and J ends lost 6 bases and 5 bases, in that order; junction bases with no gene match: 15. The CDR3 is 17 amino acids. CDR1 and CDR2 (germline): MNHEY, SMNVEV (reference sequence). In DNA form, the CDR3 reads TGTGCCAGCAGCGACGCTCCCTTCGGGACAGGCAACAATGAGCAGTTCTTC. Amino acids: CASSDAPFGTGNNEQFF.

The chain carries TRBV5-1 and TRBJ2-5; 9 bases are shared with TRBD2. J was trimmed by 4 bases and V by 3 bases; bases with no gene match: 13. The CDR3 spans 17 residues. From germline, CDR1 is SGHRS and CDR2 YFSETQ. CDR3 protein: CASSSRLSGSLIETQYF. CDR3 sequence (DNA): TGCGCCAGCAGCTCTCGACTTAGCGGGAGTTTAATAGAGACCCAGTACTTC.

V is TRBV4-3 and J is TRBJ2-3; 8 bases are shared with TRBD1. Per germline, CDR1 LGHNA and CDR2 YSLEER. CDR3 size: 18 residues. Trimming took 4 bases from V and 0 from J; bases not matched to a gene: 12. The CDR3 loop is CASSPTDRDLSSTDTQYF. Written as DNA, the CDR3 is TGCGCCAGCAGCCCGACGGACAGGGACCTTTCTAGCACAGATACGCAGTATTTT.

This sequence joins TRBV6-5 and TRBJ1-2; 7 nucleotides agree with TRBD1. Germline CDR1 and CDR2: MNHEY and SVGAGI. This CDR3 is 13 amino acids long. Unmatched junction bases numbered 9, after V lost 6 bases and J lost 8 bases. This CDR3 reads CASSFRGLWGYTF. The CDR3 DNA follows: TGTGCCAGCAGCTTTAGGGGGCTGTGGGGCTACACCTTC.

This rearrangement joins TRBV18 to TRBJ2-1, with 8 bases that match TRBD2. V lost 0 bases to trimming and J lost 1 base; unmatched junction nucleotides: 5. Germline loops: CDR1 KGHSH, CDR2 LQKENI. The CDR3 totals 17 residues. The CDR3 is CASSPPSPGGSYNEQFF. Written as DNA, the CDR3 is TGTGCCAGCTCACCACCGAGTCCGGGGGGGTCCTACAATGAGCAGTTCTTC.

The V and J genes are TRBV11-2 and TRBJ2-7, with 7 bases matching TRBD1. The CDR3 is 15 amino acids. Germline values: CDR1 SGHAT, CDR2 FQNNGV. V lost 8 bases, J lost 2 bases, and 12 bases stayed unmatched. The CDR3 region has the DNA TGTGCCAGCGCGCTTCACCGGGACAGTCCCTACGAGCAGTACTTC. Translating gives CASALHRDSPYEQYF. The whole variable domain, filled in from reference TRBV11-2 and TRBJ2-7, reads EAGVAQSPRYKIIEKRQSVAFWCNPISGHATLYWYQQILGQGPKLLIQFQNNGVVDDSQLPKDRFSAERLKGVDSTLKIQPAKLEDSAVYLCASALHRDSPYEQYFGPGTRLTVT.

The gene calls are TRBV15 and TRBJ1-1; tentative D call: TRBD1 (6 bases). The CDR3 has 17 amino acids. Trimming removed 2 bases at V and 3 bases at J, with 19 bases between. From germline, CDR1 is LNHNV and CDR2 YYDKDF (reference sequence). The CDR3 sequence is CATSRPPGQPGDTEAFF. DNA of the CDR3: TGTGCCACCAGCAGACCTCCGGGACAACCTGGGGACACTGAAGCTTTCTTT.

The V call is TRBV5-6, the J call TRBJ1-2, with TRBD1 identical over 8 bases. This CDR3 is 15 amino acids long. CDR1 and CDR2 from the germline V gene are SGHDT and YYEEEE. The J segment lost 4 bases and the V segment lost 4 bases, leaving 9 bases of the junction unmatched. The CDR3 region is CASSRRTGRTYGYTF. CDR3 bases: TGTGCCAGCAGCAGAAGGACAGGGAGGACCTATGGCTACACCTTC. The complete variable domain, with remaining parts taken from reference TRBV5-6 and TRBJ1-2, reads DAGVTQSPTHLIKTRGQQVTLRCSPKSGHDTVSWYQQALGQGPQFIFQYYEEEERQRGNFPDRFSGHQFPNYSSELNVNALLLGDSALYLCASSRRTGRTYGYTFGSGTRLTVV.

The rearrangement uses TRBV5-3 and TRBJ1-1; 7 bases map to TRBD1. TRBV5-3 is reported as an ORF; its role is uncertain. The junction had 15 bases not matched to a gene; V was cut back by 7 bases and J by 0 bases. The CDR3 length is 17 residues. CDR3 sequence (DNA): TGTGCCAGAGCAAAAAGACAGGGTGAGGCCCTGAACACTGAAGCTTTCTTT. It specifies CARAKRQGEALNTEAFF.

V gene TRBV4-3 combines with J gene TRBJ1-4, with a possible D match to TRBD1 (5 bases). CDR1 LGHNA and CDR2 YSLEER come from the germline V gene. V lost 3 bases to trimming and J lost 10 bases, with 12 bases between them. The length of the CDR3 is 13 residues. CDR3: CASSHVRGGKLFF. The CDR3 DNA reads TGCGCCAGCAGCCATGTTAGGGGAGGAAAACTGTTTTTT.